One and the same sample provided the 22 T cell receptor beta chains below, sequenced in a study of T cells after yellow fever vaccination. TCRdb reanalysed the 5' RACE reads using MiXCR and keeps one entry per CDR3 protein. The table lists hundreds of thousands of distinct CDR3 sequences, roughly 12% of them singletons, with around 18% in the top ten. Here the sequenced sample was PBMCs, taken on the day of the first yellow fever vaccination. The receptors stem from a young man who received the YFV17D yellow fever vaccine.

This clonotype was picked up a small number of times. V and J are TRBV4-2 and TRBJ2-7; no clear D. Germline assignment: CDR1 LGHNA and CDR2 YNFKEQ. The V end was cut by 0 bases, the J end by 6 bases, with 9 bases between. This CDR3 has 13 amino acids. The CDR3 sequence is CASSQDGLGEQYV. The CDR3 DNA reads as TGTGCCAGCAGCCAAGATGGGCTGGGCGAGCAGTACGTC.

A few counts support this clonotype. CDR3 DNA sequence: TGTGCCAGCAGTTACGGAAGGGTCCAAGAGACCCAGTACTTC. Translation: CASSYGRVQETQYF. The chain is built from TRBV6-5 and TRBJ2-5; D is uncertain. With 2 bases removed from V and 1 base from J, the gap between germline ends came to 8 bases. The CDR3 consists of 14 residues. Germline assignment: CDR1 MNHEY and CDR2 SVGAGI.

This clonotype was recorded once. The V call is TRBV4-1, the J call TRBJ2-1, with TRBD2 matching over 15 bases. Germline CDR1 MGHRA, CDR2 YSYEKL. V lost 4 bases to trimming and J lost 2 bases; unmatched junction nucleotides: 15. This CDR3 comprises 21 residues. CDR3 protein: CASSPPVWRGTSGGTYNEQFF. CDR3 DNA: TGCGCCAGCAGCCCCCCCGTTTGGCGAGGGACTAGCGGGGGGACCTACAATGAGCAGTTCTTC.

This clonotype came up a few times. This sequence joins TRBV9 and TRBJ2-7; 12 bases line up with TRBD2. Unmatched junction bases numbered 7, after V lost 9 bases and J lost 3 bases. The CDR3 has 14 residues. Germline CDR1 and CDR2: SGDLS and YYNGEE. CDR3 in DNA: TGTGCCACCATAACTAGCGGGGGGAACTACGAGCAGTACGTC. This codes for CATITSGGNYEQYV.

This sequence joins TRBV6-1 and TRBJ2-1; 8 nucleotides line up with TRBD2. V was clipped by 6 bases and J by 1 base; unmatched bases: 14. Germline CDR1 reads MNHNS; CDR2 reads SASEGT. The CDR3 loop spans 18 amino acids. DNA of the CDR3: TGTGCCAGCAGCTGGCGGGGGGCTGGTTCTAGGTCCTACAATGAGCAGTTCTTC. It translates to CASSWRGAGSRSYNEQFF.

This clonotype was observed a few times. CDR3 in amino acids: CASSLMSGTSGGTEQYF. The CDR3 bases are TGCGCCAGCAGCTTGATGTCCGGGACTAGCGGGGGGACAGAGCAGTACTTC. V usage is TRBV5-1 and J usage is TRBJ2-7; 15 bases are shared with TRBD2. V was pared by 1 base and J by 7 bases, with 9 bases of the junction left unmatched. Germline CDR1 is SGHRS and CDR2 is YFSETQ. The CDR3 is made up of 17 amino acids. Together with reference TRBV5-1 and TRBJ2-7, the CDR3 gives the full variable domain: KAGVTQTPRYLIKTRGQQVTLSCSPISGHRSVSWYQQTPGQGLQFLFEYFSETQRNKGNFPGRFSGRQFSNSRSEMNVSTLELGDSALYLCASSLMSGTSGGTEQYFGPGTRLTVT.

This clonotype was observed a few times. The chain carries TRBV4-2 and TRBJ2-3; tentatively, D is TRBD1 or TRBD2 (5 bases each). The V and J ends lost 7 bases and 4 bases respectively, with 12 bases between them. The CDR3 runs 13 residues. Germline V gene data show CDR1 as LGHNA and CDR2 as YNFKEQ. For the CDR3, the DNA is TGTGCCAGCACGGGACCGACCGCAGATACGCAGTATTTT. It codes for CASTGPTADTQYF.

This clonotype was observed many times. The chain is built from TRBV29-1 and TRBJ1-2, with D unclear. Trimming took 3 bases from V and 2 from J, leaving 13 bases between them. The CDR3 covers 14 residues. Germline V CDR1 and CDR2: SQVTM, ANQGSEA. CDR3 sequence reads: CSVERGIENYGYTF. The CDR3 DNA follows: TGCAGCGTTGAGAGAGGTATTGAAAACTATGGCTACACCTTC. The full variable domain, with the rest looked up from reference TRBV29-1 and TRBJ1-2, is SAVISQKPSRDICQRGTSLTIQCQVDSQVTMMFWYRQQPGQSLTLIATANQGSEATYESGFVIDKFPISRPNLTFSTLTVSNMSPEDSSIYLCSVERGIENYGYTFGSGTRLTVV.

V usage is TRBV12-3 or TRBV12-4 and J usage is TRBJ2-5; a weak D match, TRBD2 (5 bases). CDR3 length: 13 residues. V dropped 3 bases and J dropped 2 bases, with 7 bases sitting between them. The CDR3, as DNA: TGTGCCAGCAGTTTGGGAGAACAAGAGACCCAGTACTTC. This translates into CASSLGEQETQYF.

The chain carries TRBV27 and TRBJ1-4, with a tentative D call TRBD1 (5 bases). The CDR3 runs to 13 residues. V was trimmed by 8 bases and J by 5 bases, leaving 12 bases between them. Per the germline V gene, CDR1 is MNHEY and CDR2 is SMNVEV (reference sequence). The chain's CDR3 is CASWDSRNEKLFF. The CDR3 DNA follows: TGTGCCAGCTGGGACTCACGGAATGAAAAACTGTTTTTT.

This clonotype was observed a handful of times. The chain uses TRBV10-3 and TRBJ2-3, with TRBD2 matching over 11 bases. This CDR3 contains 15 residues. CDR1 is ENHRY and CDR2 is SYGVKD in the germline V gene. V trimming: 4 bases; J trimming: 5 bases; junction bases outside the gene matches: 5. The CDR3 DNA reads as TGTGCCATCAGTGCCTCTAGCGGGGGGAGAGATACGCAGTATTTT. Protein product: CAISASSGGRDTQYF.

The genes are TRBV20-1 and TRBJ2-1; 8 nucleotides align to TRBD2. V gave up 3 bases and J gave up 10 bases; unmatched junction bases: 8. CDR1 and CDR2 from the germline V gene are DFQATT and SNEGSKA (reference sequence). This CDR3 comprises 13 residues. CDR3 region: CSARRGVRGEQFF. DNA for the CDR3: TGCAGTGCTAGGCGGGGGGTCCGCGGAGAGCAGTTCTTC.

The chain has TRBV2 and TRBJ1-3; 8 bases align to TRBD1. Unmatched junction bases numbered 17, after V lost 7 bases and J lost 0 bases. This CDR3 has 19 amino acids. Germline CDR1 and CDR2: SNHLY and FYNNEI. CDR3: CASTPRRPLTGGSGNTIYF. The CDR3 coding sequence is TGTGCCAGCACCCCCCGAAGGCCTCTTACAGGGGGCTCTGGAAACACCATATATTTT.

The chain recombines TRBV5-1 with TRBJ2-7; D possibly corresponds to TRBD1 (7 bases). CDR3 length: 15 amino acids. CDR1 and CDR2 (germline): SGHRS, YFSETQ. Trimming pared 4 bases from V and 4 bases from J, leaving 18 bases between. CDR3 DNA: TGCGCCAGCAGCCTGGAGGGCAGGGGGTCGTACGAGCAGTACTTC. This encodes CASSLEGRGSYEQYF.

This rearrangement joins TRBV29-1 to TRBJ1-5; no firm D call. There are 12 residues in the CDR3. From germline, CDR1 is SQVTM and CDR2 ANQGSEA. Trimming took 5 bases from V and 0 from J, leaving 5 bases between them. The CDR3 DNA is TGCAGCGTTATGAATAGCAATCAGCCCCAGCATTTT. Its translation: CSVMNSNQPQHF.

The chain has TRBV5-1 and TRBJ1-1; D possibly corresponds to TRBD1 (5 bases). Germline V gene lookup returns CDR1 SGHRS and CDR2 YFSETQ. V was cut by 1 base and J by 8 bases, with 6 bases left in between. CDR3 length equals 11 residues. The CDR3 DNA follows: TGCGCCAGCAGCTTGACAGGCGAAGCTTTCTTT. Protein sequence: CASSLTGEAFF.

The rearrangement uses TRBV6-5 and TRBJ2-7; a possible D gene is TRBD1 (6 bases). The CDR3 has 15 amino acids. V dropped 4 bases and J dropped 5 bases, with 18 bases sitting between them. Germline V gene lookup returns CDR1 MNHEY and CDR2 SVGAGI. The CDR3 protein is CASSSTAGAPHEQYF. As DNA, the CDR3 is TGTGCCAGCAGTTCAACAGCAGGGGCGCCCCACGAGCAGTACTTC.

The chain employs TRBV4-3 and TRBJ2-7, with D tentatively TRBD1 or TRBD2 (6 bases each). Germline assignment: CDR1 LGHNA and CDR2 YSLEER. Trimming pared 4 bases from V and 6 bases from J, leaving 16 bases between. CDR3 length: 14 residues. CDR3 DNA: TGCGCCAGCAGCCGGACAGTCTTGGGGGGCGAGCAGTACTTC. Amino acid sequence: CASSRTVLGGEQYF.

This clonotype occurred a few times. The genes are TRBV20-1 and TRBJ2-3; D assignment may be TRBD1 or TRBD2 (7 bases each). This CDR3 has 13 amino acids. The germline CDR1 and CDR2 sequences are DFQATT and SNEGSKA (reference sequence). The ends were cut back, 6 bases at V and 5 bases at J, with 15 bases in the middle. CDR3 nucleotides: TGCAGTGCCAGGGGCAGGGGGGGAGATACGCAGTATTTT. This codes for CSARGRGGDTQYF.

The V call is TRBV6-1, the J call TRBJ1-2, with a weak D call TRBD1 (6 bases). The CDR3 loop spans 13 amino acids. Germline CDR1 is MNHNS and CDR2 is SASEGT. Trimming cost V 6 bases and J 2 bases, with 10 bases left between them. CDR3 DNA sequence: TGTGCCAGCAGATCCGGGACAAACTATGGCTACACCTTC. Its protein is CASRSGTNYGYTF.

The chain is built from TRBV7-2 and TRBJ1-1, with D hard to call. V shed 4 bases and J shed 4 bases, with 16 bases lying between them. The CDR3 has 15 amino acids. The germline V gene has CDR1 SGHTA and CDR2 FQGNSA. The CDR3 loop reads CASSSSWTEFTEAFF. The CDR3 nucleotides read TGTGCCAGCAGCTCTTCTTGGACGGAATTCACTGAAGCTTTCTTT.

Ten or more counts support this clonotype. The J gene is TRBJ2-3, the V gene TRBV24-1, with 9 bases fitting TRBD1. Germline lookup yields CDR1 KGHDR and CDR2 SFDVKD. The CDR3 has 17 residues. After removal of 7 bases from V and 0 bases from J, the junction contained 10 bases not matched to a gene. CDR3 loop: CATSMSGQGHSTDTQYF. CDR3 DNA sequence: TGTGCCACCAGCATGTCGGGACAGGGACACAGCACAGATACGCAGTATTTT.